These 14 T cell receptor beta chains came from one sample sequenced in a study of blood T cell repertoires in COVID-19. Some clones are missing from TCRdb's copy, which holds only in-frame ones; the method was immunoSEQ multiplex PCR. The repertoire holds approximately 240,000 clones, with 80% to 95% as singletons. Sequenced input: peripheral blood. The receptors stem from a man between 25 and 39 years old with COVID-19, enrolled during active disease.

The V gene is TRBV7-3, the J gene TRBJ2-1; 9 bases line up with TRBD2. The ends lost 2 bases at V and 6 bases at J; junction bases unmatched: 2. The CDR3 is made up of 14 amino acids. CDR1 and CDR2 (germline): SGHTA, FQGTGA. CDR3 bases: TGTGCCAGCAGCTTAGGCGGGGGGGTCAATGAGCAGTTCTTC. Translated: CASSLGGGVNEQFF.

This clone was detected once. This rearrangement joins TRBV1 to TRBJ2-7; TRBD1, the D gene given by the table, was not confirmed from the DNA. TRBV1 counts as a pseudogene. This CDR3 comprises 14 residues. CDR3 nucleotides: TGCACCAGCAGCCAAGTGGTGGCCTCCTACGAGCAGTACTTC. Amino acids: CTSSQVVASYEQYF.

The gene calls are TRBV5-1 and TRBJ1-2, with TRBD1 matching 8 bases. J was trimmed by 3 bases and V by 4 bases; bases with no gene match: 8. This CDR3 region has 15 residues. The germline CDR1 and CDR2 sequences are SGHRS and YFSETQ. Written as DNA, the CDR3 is TGCGCCAGCAGCCTAGGACAGGGCCGATACTATGGCTACACCTTC. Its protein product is CASSLGQGRYYGYTF.

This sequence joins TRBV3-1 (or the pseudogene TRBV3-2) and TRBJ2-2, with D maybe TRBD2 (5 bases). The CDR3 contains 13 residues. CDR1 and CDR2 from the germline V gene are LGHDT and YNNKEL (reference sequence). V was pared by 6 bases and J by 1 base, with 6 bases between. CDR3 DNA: TGTGCCAGCAGAAGCGGGAACACCGGGGAGCTGTTTTTT. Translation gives CASRSGNTGELFF.

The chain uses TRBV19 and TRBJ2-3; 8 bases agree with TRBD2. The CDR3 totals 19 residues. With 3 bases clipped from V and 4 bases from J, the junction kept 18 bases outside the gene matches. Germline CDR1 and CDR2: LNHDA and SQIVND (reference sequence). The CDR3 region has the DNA TGTGCCAGTAGTATGGGGCTAGCGGGTCGGGGCCTGGGAGCAGATACGCAGTATTTT. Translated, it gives CASSMGLAGRGLGADTQYF. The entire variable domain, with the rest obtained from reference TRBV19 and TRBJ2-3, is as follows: DGGITQSPKYLFRKEGQNVTLSCEQNLNHDAMYWYRQDPGQGLRLIYYSQIVNDFQKGDIAEGYSVSREKKESFPLTVTSAQKNPTAFYLCASSMGLAGRGLGADTQYFGPGTRLTVL.

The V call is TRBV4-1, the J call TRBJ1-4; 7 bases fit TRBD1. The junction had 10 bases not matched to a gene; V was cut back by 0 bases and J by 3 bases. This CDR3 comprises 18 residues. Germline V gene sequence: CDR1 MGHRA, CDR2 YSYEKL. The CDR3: CASSQDRGRGRSNEKLFF. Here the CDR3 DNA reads TGCGCCAGCAGCCAAGACAGAGGTAGGGGGCGGTCTAATGAAAAACTGTTTTTT.

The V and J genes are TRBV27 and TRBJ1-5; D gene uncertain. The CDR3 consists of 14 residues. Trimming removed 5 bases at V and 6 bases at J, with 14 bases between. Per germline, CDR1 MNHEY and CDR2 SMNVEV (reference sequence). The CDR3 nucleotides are TGTGCCAGCAGTCCAGCTGGTGGGCGTCAGCCCCAGCATTTT. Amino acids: CASSPAGGRQPQHF.

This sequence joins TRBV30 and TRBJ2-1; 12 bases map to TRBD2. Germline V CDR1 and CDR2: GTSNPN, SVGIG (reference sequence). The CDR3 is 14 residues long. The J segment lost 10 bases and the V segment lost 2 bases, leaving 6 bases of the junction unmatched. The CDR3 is CAWSSSGGEGEQFF. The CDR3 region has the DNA TGTGCCTGGAGTTCTAGCGGGGGGGAGGGAGAGCAGTTCTTC. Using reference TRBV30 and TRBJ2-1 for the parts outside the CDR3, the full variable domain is SQTIHQWPATLVQPVGSPLSLECTVEGTSNPNLYWYRQAAGRGLQLLFYSVGIGQISSEVPQNLSASRPQDRQFILSSKKLLLSDSGFYLCAWSSSGGEGEQFFGPGTRLTVL.

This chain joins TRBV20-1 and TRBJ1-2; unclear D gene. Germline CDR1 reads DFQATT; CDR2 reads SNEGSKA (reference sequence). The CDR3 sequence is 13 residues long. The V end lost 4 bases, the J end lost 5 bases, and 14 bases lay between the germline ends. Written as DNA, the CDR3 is TGCAGTGCTACTGATTTACAGCTATATGGCTACACCTTC. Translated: CSATDLQLYGYTF.

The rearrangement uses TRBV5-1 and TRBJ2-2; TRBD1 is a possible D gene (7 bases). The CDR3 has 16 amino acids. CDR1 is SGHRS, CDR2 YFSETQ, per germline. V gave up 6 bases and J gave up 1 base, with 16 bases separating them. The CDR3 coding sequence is TGCGCCAGCAAATCAGGGGGGTCAGAGAACACCGGGGAGCTGTTTTTT. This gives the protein CASKSGGSENTGELFF. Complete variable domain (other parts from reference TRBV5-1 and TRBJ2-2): KAGVTQTPRYLIKTRGQQVTLSCSPISGHRSVSWYQQTPGQGLQFLFEYFSETQRNKGNFPGRFSGRQFSNSRSEMNVSTLELGDSALYLCASKSGGSENTGELFFGEGSRLTVL.

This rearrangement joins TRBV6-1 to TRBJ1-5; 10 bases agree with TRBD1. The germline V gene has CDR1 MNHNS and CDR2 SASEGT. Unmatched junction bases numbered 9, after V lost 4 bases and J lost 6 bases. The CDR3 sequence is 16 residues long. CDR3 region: CASSGQGAGVGQPQHF. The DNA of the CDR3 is TGTGCCAGCAGTGGACAGGGGGCGGGGGTAGGTCAGCCCCAGCATTTT.

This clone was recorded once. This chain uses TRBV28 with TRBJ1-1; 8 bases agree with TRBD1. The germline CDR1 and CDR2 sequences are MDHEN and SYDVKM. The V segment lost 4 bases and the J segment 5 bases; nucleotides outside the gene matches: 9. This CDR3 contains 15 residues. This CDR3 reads CASSSTGGAGTEAFF. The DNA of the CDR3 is TGTGCCAGCAGTTCTACAGGGGGTGCGGGGACTGAAGCTTTCTTT.

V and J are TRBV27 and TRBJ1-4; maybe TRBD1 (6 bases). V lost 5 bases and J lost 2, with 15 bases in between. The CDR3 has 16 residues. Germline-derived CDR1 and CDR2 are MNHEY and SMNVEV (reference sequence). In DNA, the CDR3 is TGTGCCAGCAGTCTCACAGGGTTTCCGACTAATGAAAAACTGTTTTTT. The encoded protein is CASSLTGFPTNEKLFF.

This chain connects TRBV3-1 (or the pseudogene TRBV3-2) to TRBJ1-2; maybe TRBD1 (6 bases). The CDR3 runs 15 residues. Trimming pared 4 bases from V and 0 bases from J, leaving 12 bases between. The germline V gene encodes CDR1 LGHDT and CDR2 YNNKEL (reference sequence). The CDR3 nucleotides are TGTGCCAGCAGCCTGGACAGCGAATCTAACTATGGCTACACCTTC. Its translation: CASSLDSESNYGYTF.